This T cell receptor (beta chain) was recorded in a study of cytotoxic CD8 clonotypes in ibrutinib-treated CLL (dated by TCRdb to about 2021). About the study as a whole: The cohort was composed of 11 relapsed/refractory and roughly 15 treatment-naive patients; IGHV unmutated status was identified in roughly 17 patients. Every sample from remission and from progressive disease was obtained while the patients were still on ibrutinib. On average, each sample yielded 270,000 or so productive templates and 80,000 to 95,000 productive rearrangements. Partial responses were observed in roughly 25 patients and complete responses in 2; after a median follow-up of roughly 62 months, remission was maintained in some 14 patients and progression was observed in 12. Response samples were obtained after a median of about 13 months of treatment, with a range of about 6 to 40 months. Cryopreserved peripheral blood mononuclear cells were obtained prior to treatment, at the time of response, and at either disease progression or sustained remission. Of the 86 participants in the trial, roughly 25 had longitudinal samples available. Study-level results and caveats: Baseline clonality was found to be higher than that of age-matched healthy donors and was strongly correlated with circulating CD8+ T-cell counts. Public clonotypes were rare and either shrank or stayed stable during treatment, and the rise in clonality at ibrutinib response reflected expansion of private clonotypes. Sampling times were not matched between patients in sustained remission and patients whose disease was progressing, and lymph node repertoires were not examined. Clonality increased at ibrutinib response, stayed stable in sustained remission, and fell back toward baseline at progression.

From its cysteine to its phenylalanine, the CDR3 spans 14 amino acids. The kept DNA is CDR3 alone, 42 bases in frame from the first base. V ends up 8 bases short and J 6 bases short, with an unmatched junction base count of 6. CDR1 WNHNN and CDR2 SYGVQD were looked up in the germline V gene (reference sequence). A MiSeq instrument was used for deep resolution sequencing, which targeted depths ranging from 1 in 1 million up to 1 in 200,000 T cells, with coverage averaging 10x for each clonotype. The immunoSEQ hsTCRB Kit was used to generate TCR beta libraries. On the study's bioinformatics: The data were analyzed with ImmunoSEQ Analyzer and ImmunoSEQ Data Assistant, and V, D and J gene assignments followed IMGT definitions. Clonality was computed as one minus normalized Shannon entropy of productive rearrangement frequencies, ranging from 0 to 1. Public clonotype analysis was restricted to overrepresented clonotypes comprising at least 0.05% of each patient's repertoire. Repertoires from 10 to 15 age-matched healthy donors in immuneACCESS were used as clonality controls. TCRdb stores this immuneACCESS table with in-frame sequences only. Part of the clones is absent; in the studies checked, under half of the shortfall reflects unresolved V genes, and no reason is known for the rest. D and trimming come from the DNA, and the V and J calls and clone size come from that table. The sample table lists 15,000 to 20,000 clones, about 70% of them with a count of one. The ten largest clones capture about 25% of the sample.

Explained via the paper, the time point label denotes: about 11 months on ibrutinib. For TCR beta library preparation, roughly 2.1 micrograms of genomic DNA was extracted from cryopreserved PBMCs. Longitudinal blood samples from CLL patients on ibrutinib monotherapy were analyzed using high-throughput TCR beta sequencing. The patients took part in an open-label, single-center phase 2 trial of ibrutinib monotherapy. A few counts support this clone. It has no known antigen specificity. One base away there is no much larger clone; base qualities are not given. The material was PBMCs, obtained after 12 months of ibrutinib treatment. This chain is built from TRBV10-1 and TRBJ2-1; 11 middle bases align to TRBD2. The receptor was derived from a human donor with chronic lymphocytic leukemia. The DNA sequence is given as TGCGCCAGCTCACTAGCGGGAGACGGCAATGAGCAGTTCTTC. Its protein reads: CASSLAGDGNEQFF.